This paragraph covers one T cell receptor beta chain sequence. The antigen remains undetermined. Sequencing used immunoSEQ multiplex PCR; TCRdb keeps in-frame clones, though not all of them. The sample shows under 45,000 clones, around 82% of them seen only once. This sample stems from a study of a mutant IDH1 vaccine in newly diagnosed glioma. Study overall: Commencement of vaccination occurred 4-6 weeks following radiotherapy alone, or concurrently with temozolomide cycles.

V lost 3 bases and J lost 5; bases outside the gene matches: 6. This CDR3 spans 14 amino acids. Germline V lookup: CDR1 SGHRS, CDR2 YFSETQ. Time point defined: week 47, end of study. The study gave 300 ug of mutant IDH1 20-mer peptide per vaccine dose, with topical imiquimod. Patients came in for eight vaccinations, in weeks 1, 3, 5, 7, 11, 15, 19 and 23. Each tumor in the donors was a new WHO grade 3 or 4 astrocytoma, IDH1-mutant and ATRX-lost. The rearrangement joins TRBV5-1 to TRBJ2-5; 8 bases align to TRBD2. This TCR was sampled from a man in his late teens or twenties with glioma. Some clones in this sample may be carry-over from other donors' samples. The sample consisted of PBMCs, taken from a glioma patient whose treatment included an IDH1 peptide vaccine. The CDR3 coding sequence is TGCGCCAGCAGCTCCACGGGACTAGAGGAGACCCAGTACTTC. Translated: CASSSTGLEETQYF.